The 7 T cell receptor beta chains below all came from one sample that was sequenced in a study of blood T cell repertoires in COVID-19. The method was immunoSEQ multiplex PCR; TCRdb's version includes in-frame clones alone and lacks a portion of them. The table shows 500,000 to 600,000 clones, with about 88% occurring only once. Material: peripheral blood. Source of these receptors: a woman between 45 and 60 years old with COVID-19, enrolled during active disease.

The chain uses TRBV19 and TRBJ1-5; D unclear. Germline values: CDR1 LNHDA, CDR2 SQIVND (reference sequence). Trimming took off 6 bases at V and 4 bases at J, with 10 bases between the two ends. This CDR3 region has 13 residues. The CDR3 here is CASRAPPNQPQHF. As DNA, the CDR3 is TGTGCCAGTAGGGCCCCGCCAAATCAGCCCCAGCATTTT.

This chain links TRBV19 with TRBJ1-6; no clear D. V lost 7 bases and J lost 7, with 14 bases in between. Germline V lookup: CDR1 LNHDA, CDR2 SQIVND (reference sequence). This CDR3 comprises 14 residues. CDR3 sequence reads: CASNRGAGNSPLHF. DNA of the CDR3: TGTGCCAGTAATCGGGGAGCGGGGAATTCACCCCTCCACTTT. Looking up the rest from reference TRBV19 and TRBJ1-6 gives the full variable domain: DGGITQSPKYLFRKEGQNVTLSCEQNLNHDAMYWYRQDPGQGLRLIYYSQIVNDFQKGDIAEGYSVSREKKESFPLTVTSAQKNPTAFYLCASNRGAGNSPLHFGNGTRLTVT.

This clone was counted a few times. The chain uses TRBV5-1 and TRBJ1-5, with a weak D call TRBD1 (5 bases). CDR3 length: 16 residues. V shed 1 base and J shed 0 bases, with 11 bases lying between them. Per germline, CDR1 SGHRS and CDR2 YFSETQ. In DNA, the CDR3 is TGCGCCAGCAGCTTGCCCGGGGGGTGTAGCAATCAGCCCCAGCATTTT. It specifies CASSLPGGCSNQPQHF.

V and J are TRBV28 and TRBJ2-7; possible D gene TRBD1, 5 bases. This CDR3 spans 11 amino acids. Looked up from germline, CDR1 is MDHEN and CDR2 is SYDVKM. Trimming took 10 bases from V and 0 from J, leaving 7 bases between them. The CDR3 reads CATGHSYEQYF. The CDR3 DNA reads as TGTGCCACCGGACACTCCTACGAGCAGTACTTC.

The rearrangement links TRBV5-5 to TRBJ2-1; TRBD2 might be the D (5 bases). CDR1 is SGHKS, CDR2 YYEKEE, per germline (reference sequence). This CDR3 spans 14 amino acids. Trimming removed 7 bases at V and 6 bases at J, with 17 bases between. CDR3 protein: CASLGPPRGNEQFF. The CDR3 DNA sequence: TGTGCCAGCCTTGGCCCCCCCCGGGGCAATGAGCAGTTCTTC.

The CDR3 DNA reads as TGTGCCAGCAGACCTAGTCCTGGCGGGGGAGGCGCAGATACGCAGTATTTT. Its translation is CASRPSPGGGGADTQYF. The genes are TRBV25-1 and TRBJ2-3, with 7 bases that match TRBD2. V shed 6 bases, J shed 4 bases, and the junction held 16 bases outside the gene matches. The germline gives CDR1 MGHDK, CDR2 SYGVNS. The CDR3 contains 17 residues.

The rearrangement joins TRBV24-1 to TRBJ1-1; D gene uncertain. Between the trimmed V and J ends, which lost 1 base and 8 bases, there was a span of 4 bases. CDR3 length equals 11 residues. CDR1 and CDR2 (germline): KGHDR, SFDVKD. The chain's CDR3 is CATSDFEEAFF. The CDR3 bases are TGTGCCACCAGTGATTTCGAGGAAGCTTTCTTT.